This T cell receptor (beta chain) was sequenced during a study of T cell responses to AZD1222 COVID-19 vaccine. Note on this clone: The antigen remains unidentified.

Study-level results: Targets within unmutated variant regions were reportedly found for nearly half of spike-specific TCRs.

The repertoire was sequenced with immunoSEQ multiplex PCR; TCRdb's copy has only in-frame clones and lacks some. The sample yields 85,000 to 90,000 clones, 70% to 90% seen once. Germline loops: CDR1 SNHLY, CDR2 FYNNEI. The CDR3 runs to 15 residues. V gave up 1 base and J gave up 6 bases; unmatched junction bases: 7. The chain combines TRBV2 with TRBJ2-7, with 9 bases aligning to TRBD2. The material sequenced was peripheral blood, taken on day 0 of AZD1222 vaccination. The clonotype comes from an adult in good health. The CDR3 protein is CASSEVGGRAAEQYF. The CDR3 nucleotides read TGTGCCAGCAGTGAAGTTGGCGGGAGGGCGGCCGAGCAGTACTTC.